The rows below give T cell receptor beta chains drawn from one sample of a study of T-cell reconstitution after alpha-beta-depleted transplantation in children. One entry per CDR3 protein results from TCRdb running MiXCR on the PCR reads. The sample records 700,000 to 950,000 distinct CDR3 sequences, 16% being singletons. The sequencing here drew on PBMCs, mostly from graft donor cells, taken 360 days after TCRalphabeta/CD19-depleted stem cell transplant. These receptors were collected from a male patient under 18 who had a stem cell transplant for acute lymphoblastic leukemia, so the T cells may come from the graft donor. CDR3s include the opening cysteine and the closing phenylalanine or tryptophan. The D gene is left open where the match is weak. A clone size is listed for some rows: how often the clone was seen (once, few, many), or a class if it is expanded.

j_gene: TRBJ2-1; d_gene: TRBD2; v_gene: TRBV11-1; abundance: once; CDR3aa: CASSATSGRAVEQFF; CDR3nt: TGTGCCAGCAGCGCTACTAGCGGGAGGGCCGTTGAGCAGTTCTTC
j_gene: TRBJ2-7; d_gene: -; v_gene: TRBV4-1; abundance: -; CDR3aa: CASSQIRDAHEQYF; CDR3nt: TGCGCCAGCAGCCAGATCCGGGACGCCCACGAGCAGTACTTC
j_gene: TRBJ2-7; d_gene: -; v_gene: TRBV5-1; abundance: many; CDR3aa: CASRHGTVSSYEQYF; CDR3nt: TGCGCCAGCAGACACGGGACTGTGAGCTCCTACGAGCAGTACTTC
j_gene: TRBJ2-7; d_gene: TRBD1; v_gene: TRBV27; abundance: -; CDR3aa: CASSLSAGGFEQYF; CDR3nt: TGTGCCAGCAGTTTATCCGCAGGGGGATTCGAGCAGTACTTC
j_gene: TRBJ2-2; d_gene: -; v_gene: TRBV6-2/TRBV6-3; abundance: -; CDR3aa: CASSPGTATGELFF; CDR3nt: TGTGCCAGCAGCCCCGGGACCGCTACCGGGGAGCTGTTTTTT
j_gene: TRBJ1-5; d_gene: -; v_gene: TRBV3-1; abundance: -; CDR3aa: CASSQVGTAGNQPQHF; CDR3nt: TGTGCCAGCAGCCAAGTGGGGACGGCGGGCAATCAGCCCCAGCATTTT
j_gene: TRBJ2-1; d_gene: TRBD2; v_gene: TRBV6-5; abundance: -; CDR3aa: CASSLAGVSSSNEQFF; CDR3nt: TGTGCCAGCAGTTTAGCGGGAGTAAGTTCGAGCAATGAGCAGTTCTTC
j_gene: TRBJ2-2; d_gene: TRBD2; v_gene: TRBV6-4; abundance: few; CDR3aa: CASSDTVAGVPNTGELFF; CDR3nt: TGTGCCAGCAGTGACACAGTAGCGGGAGTGCCGAACACCGGGGAGCTGTTTTTT
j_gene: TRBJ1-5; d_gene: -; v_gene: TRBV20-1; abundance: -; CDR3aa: CSASAVGLILNQPQHF; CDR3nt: TGCAGTGCTAGCGCGGTAGGGCTGATACTAAATCAGCCCCAGCATTTT
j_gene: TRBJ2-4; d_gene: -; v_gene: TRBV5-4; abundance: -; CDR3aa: CASSFRTPAKARNIQYF; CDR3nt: TGTGCCAGCAGCTTTCGGACACCCGCGAAGGCAAGGAACATTCAGTACTTC
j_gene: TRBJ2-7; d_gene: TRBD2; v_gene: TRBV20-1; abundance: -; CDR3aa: CSAERASGLYEQYF; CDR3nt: TGCAGTGCTGAAAGGGCTAGCGGACTGTACGAGCAGTACTTC
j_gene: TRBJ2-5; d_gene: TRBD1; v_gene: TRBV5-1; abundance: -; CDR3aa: CASSLAGTGEQETQYF; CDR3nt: TGCGCCAGCAGCTTAGCCGGGACAGGAGAACAAGAGACCCAGTACTTC
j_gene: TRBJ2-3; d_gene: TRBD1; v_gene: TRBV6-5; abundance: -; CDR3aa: CASSYTGQGWDTQYF; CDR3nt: TGTGCCAGCAGTTACACCGGACAGGGTTGGGATACGCAGTATTTT
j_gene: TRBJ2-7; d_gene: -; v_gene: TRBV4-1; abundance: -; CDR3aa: CASSQDGGGASYEQYF; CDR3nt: TGCGCCAGCAGCCAAGATGGGGGCGGGGCTTCCTACGAGCAGTACTTC
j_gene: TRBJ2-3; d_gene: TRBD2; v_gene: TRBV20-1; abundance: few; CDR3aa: CSAFVPGLADTQYF; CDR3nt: TGCAGTGCCTTCGTCCCGGGACTAGCAGATACGCAGTATTTT
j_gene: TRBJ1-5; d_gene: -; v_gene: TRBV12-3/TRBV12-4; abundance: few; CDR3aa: CASSKSLESNQPQHF; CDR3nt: TGTGCCAGCAGCAAATCCTTGGAGTCTAATCAGCCCCAGCATTTT
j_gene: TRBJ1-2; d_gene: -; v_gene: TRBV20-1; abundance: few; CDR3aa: CSVFLPYGYTF; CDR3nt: TGCAGTGTGTTTCTCCCCTATGGCTACACCTTC